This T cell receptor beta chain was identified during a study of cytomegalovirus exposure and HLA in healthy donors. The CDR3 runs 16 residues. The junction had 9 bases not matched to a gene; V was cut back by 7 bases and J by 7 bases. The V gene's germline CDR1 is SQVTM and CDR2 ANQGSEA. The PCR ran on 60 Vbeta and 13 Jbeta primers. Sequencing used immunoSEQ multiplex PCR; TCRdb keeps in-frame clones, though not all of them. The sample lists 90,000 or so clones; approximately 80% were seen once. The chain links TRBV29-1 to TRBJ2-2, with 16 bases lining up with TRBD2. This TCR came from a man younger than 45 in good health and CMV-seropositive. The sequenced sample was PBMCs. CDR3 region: CSAPTGLAGGVGELFF. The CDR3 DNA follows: TGCAGCGCCCCTACGGGACTAGCGGGAGGGGTCGGGGAGCTGTTTTTT.